This TCR beta chain was identified during a study of immune evolution from preneoplasia to lung adenocarcinoma. Histologic diagnosis was independently verified by two lung pathologists. This clone was observed once. Its antigen is not identified. Regarding the study as a whole: Top clone share appeared to fall from AAH through AIS, MIA, adenocarcinoma. KRAS-mutant nodules had the highest T cell clonality. Normal lung had highest clonality; later lesions appeared denser, more diverse.

Data came from immunoSEQ multiplex PCR; TCRdb stores just in-frame clones and leaves some out. Of 10,000 or so clones in the sample, more than 75% were seen once. The sequencing sample was made of FFPE invasive lung adenocarcinoma tissue. The TCR comes from a person between 65 and 80 years old with invasive lung adenocarcinoma. Some clones in this sample may be carry-over from other donors' samples.

The DNA for the CDR3 is TGTGCCAGCAGCTCCCGTGTTGGCACAGATACGCAGTATTTT. Its protein is CASSSRVGTDTQYF. V usage is TRBV7-6 and J usage is TRBJ2-3, with D hard to call. Germline V gene lookup returns CDR1 SGHVS and CDR2 FNYEAQ. The CDR3 covers 14 residues. The V gene lost 4 bases and the J gene lost 1 base, with 9 bases spanning the gap.